This T cell receptor beta chain emerged from a study of cytomegalovirus exposure and HLA in healthy donors. Measured with immunoSEQ multiplex PCR; TCRdb has only the in-frame clones, and not every one. Of approximately 170,000 clones listed, under 95% are singletons. Study-level results: Overall, some 160 TCR beta chains were annotated as cytomegalovirus-associated. It was reportedly the case that the classifier diagnosed cytomegalovirus status with high specificity and sensitivity. Most TCR sequences were rare, but some public TCRs occurred in many donors.

This clone was detected a few times. Antigen: not known. These donors were members of the approximately 110-subject validation cohort, a group separate from the approximately 620-subject first cohort. Germline V lookup: CDR1 SGHNT, CDR2 YYREEE (reference sequence). The CDR3 contains 15 residues. The V gene end was trimmed by 4 bases and the J gene end by 2 bases; junction bases not matched to a gene: 9. The chain combines TRBV5-4 with TRBJ2-7, with 7 bases matching TRBD1. The sequence came from a woman aged 18-35 years in good health and CMV-seropositive. The sample comprised PBMCs. Written as DNA, the CDR3 is TGTGCCAGCAGCCGAGGATGGACAGGCACCTACGAGCAGTACTTC. It is translated as CASSRGWTGTYEQYF.